The rows below give T cell receptor beta chains drawn from one sample of a study of CD8 T cells in Susac syndrome. TCRdb re-analysed the immunoSEQ multiplex PCR reads in MiXCR, keeping a single row per CDR3 protein. The repertoire holds 70,000 to 95,000 distinct CDR3 sequences, with nearly 95% as singletons. The material sequenced was CD8+ T cells from PBMCs. Source of these receptors: a human donor with Susac syndrome. Both conserved end residues are part of each CDR3.

J gene: TRBJ2-1
V gene: TRBV6-2/TRBV6-3
CDR3 protein: CASSGLAGGREQFF

J gene: TRBJ2-6
V gene: TRBV9
CDR3 protein: CASRTGSGANVLTF

J gene: TRBJ2-1
V gene: TRBV18
CDR3 protein: CASSPLDRGYNEQFF

J gene: TRBJ2-5
V gene: TRBV11-2
CDR3 protein: CASSISPETQYF

J gene: TRBJ2-1
V gene: TRBV20-1
CDR3 protein: CSARDVGGASYNEQFF

J gene: TRBJ2-7
V gene: TRBV27
CDR3 protein: CASSFLAGGYEQYF

J gene: TRBJ2-6
V gene: TRBV9
CDR3 protein: CASTSQGGANVLTF

J gene: TRBJ2-1
V gene: TRBV20-1
CDR3 protein: CSASTGQEYNEQFF

J gene: TRBJ1-1
V gene: TRBV6-5
CDR3 protein: CAIARAGNTEAFF

J gene: TRBJ2-1
V gene: TRBV14
CDR3 protein: CASSPLAGSYNEQFF

J gene: TRBJ2-1
V gene: TRBV13
CDR3 protein: CASSLGGTSGSSYNEQFF

J gene: TRBJ2-3
V gene: TRBV27
CDR3 protein: CASSPPTGFTDTQYF

J gene: TRBJ2-7
V gene: TRBV29-1
CDR3 protein: CSVSLGQPSEQYF

J gene: TRBJ2-1
V gene: TRBV7-9
CDR3 protein: CASSLRFTEQFF

J gene: TRBJ2-4
V gene: TRBV9
CDR3 protein: CASSAPRGGHQYF

J gene: TRBJ1-5
V gene: TRBV2
CDR3 protein: CASSRTGASNQPQHF

J gene: TRBJ2-1
V gene: TRBV30
CDR3 protein: CAWSVLKGDGQFF

J gene: TRBJ1-5
V gene: TRBV27
CDR3 protein: CASRETGLTRSNQPQHF

J gene: TRBJ1-1
V gene: TRBV7-2
CDR3 protein: CASSFHPGTEAFF

J gene: TRBJ2-1
V gene: TRBV19
CDR3 protein: CASSSPESSYNEQFF

J gene: TRBJ2-1
V gene: TRBV29-1
CDR3 protein: CSVETSGLGEQFF

J gene: TRBJ2-7
V gene: TRBV25-1
CDR3 protein: CASSDSITPYEQYF

J gene: TRBJ2-1
V gene: TRBV7-8
CDR3 protein: CASSVTSYNEQFF

J gene: TRBJ2-7
V gene: TRBV7-9
CDR3 protein: CASSFLAGGTEQYF

J gene: TRBJ2-6
V gene: TRBV12-3/TRBV12-4
CDR3 protein: CASSFIRPSGANVLTF

J gene: TRBJ2-5
V gene: TRBV7-7
CDR3 protein: CASRFRDETQYF

J gene: TRBJ2-7
V gene: TRBV15
CDR3 protein: CATSSEWNSYEQYF

J gene: TRBJ2-2
V gene: TRBV12-3/TRBV12-4
CDR3 protein: CASNRGTGELFF

J gene: TRBJ1-1
V gene: TRBV29-1
CDR3 protein: CSADPPRARQGESEAFF

J gene: TRBJ2-5
V gene: TRBV12-3/TRBV12-4
CDR3 protein: CASSFGGTQYF

J gene: TRBJ2-7
V gene: TRBV27
CDR3 protein: CASGSGFEQYF

J gene: TRBJ2-3
V gene: TRBV12-3/TRBV12-4
CDR3 protein: CASSSLEDTQYF

J gene: TRBJ2-4
V gene: TRBV25-1
CDR3 protein: CASSKGTLAKNIQYF

J gene: TRBJ2-1
V gene: TRBV14
CDR3 protein: CASSQRGSGTRRANEQFF

J gene: TRBJ1-2
V gene: TRBV29-1
CDR3 protein: CSVEDQGAIYGYTF

J gene: TRBJ1-1
V gene: TRBV18
CDR3 protein: CASSPRDREGEAFF

J gene: TRBJ2-1
V gene: TRBV30
CDR3 protein: CAWSPSRLNEQFF

J gene: TRBJ2-7
V gene: TRBV4-2
CDR3 protein: CASSQTSGADYEQYF

J gene: TRBJ1-1
V gene: TRBV20-1
CDR3 protein: CSAREPGHQAFF

J gene: TRBJ2-7
V gene: TRBV12-3/TRBV12-4
CDR3 protein: CASSLGGFDEQYF

J gene: TRBJ2-6
V gene: TRBV29-1
CDR3 protein: CSAARWPFERSGANVLTF

J gene: TRBJ2-1
V gene: TRBV27
CDR3 protein: CASSPQVRDYPGSHNEQFF

J gene: TRBJ1-3
V gene: TRBV27
CDR3 protein: CASSPSSGNTIYF

J gene: TRBJ1-1
V gene: TRBV20-1
CDR3 protein: CSAPEGGTAEAFF